This TCR beta chain originates from a study of blood T cell repertoires in COVID-19. As for the study in general: From the United States, Italy and Spain came samples of acute and convalescent COVID-19.

In germline, CDR1 is MNHEY, CDR2 SVGEGT. V shed 5 bases and J shed 2 bases, with 16 bases lying between them. The CDR3 consists of 15 residues. This clone has only one observation. Original methodology: Cell counts per sample came from amplifying reference gene primers. Libraries were prepared by immunoSEQ multiplex PCR; TCRdb keeps only in-frame clonotypes and omits some of them. D and trimming come from the DNA, and the V and J calls and clone size come from that table. The data hold 490,000 or so clones, with 88% observed a single time. Assignment of participants to cohorts was predicated upon participant-reported clinical history. Recovered status in Cohort 3 required two negative PCRs, clearance, or symptom resolution.

This receptor was identified in a woman aged 40 to 50 who had recovered from COVID-19. The sample consisted of PBMCs or T cells enriched from blood (not recorded which). The rearrangement joins TRBV6-2 or TRBV6-3 to TRBJ2-7; D may be TRBD1 (6 bases). This CDR3 reads CASSTLQGTPYEQYF. The CDR3 region has the DNA TGTGCCAGCAGTACCCTACAGGGAACCCCCTACGAGCAGTACTTC.